This entry concerns a single T cell receptor beta chain. Clones were read by immunoSEQ multiplex PCR, and TCRdb kept only the in-frame ones, dropping some. This sample yields around 170,000 clones, of which about 87% are seen a single time; 3.5% to 4.5% belongs to the top ten. This sample was taken from a study of blood T cell repertoires in COVID-19. This CDR3 has 13 amino acids. The germline CDR1 and CDR2 sequences are LNHNV and YYDKDF (reference sequence). With 6 bases removed from V and 1 base from J, the gap between germline ends came to 9 bases. This TCR came from a woman in her twenties or thirties with acute or convalescent COVID-19. The specimen was peripheral blood. The V call is TRBV15, the J call TRBJ1-1; D gene uncertain. The CDR3 is CATSLGANTEAFF. The DNA of the CDR3 is TGTGCCACCAGTCTCGGTGCGAACACTGAAGCTTTCTTT.